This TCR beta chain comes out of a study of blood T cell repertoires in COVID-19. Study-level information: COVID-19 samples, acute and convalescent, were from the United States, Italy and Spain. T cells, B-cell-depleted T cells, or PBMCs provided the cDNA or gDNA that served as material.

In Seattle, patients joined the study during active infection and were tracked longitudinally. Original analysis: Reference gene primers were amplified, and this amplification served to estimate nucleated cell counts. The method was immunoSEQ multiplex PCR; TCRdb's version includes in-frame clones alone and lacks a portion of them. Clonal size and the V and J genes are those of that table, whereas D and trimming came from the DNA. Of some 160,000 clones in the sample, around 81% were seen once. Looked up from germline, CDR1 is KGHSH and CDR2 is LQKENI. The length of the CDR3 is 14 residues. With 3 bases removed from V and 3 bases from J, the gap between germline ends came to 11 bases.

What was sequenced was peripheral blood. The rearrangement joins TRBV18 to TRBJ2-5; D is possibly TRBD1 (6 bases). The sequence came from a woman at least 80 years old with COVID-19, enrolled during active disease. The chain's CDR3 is CASSPQSGEETQYF. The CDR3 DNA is TGTGCCAGCTCACCTCAATCAGGGGAAGAGACCCAGTACTTC.